This T cell receptor (beta chain) is drawn from a study of identical twins. TCRdb independently ran MiXCR on the 5' RACE reads; one entry per CDR3 protein. The sample carries approximately 620,000 distinct CDR3 sequences, 8% to 9% recorded once. Germline-derived CDR1 and CDR2 are MNHEY and SVGEGT. The CDR3 sequence is 12 residues long. Trimming removed 8 bases from V and 0 bases from J, with 4 bases in between. This clonotype came up many times. Its cognate antigen is unknown. Study outcomes and limitations: The abundant beta clonotypes from cord blood had fewer insertions, and memory repertoires had none of this.

A further study also used this sample, focusing on yellow fever vaccine responses in identical twins.

The V and J genes are TRBV6-2 or TRBV6-3 and TRBJ2-2; D remains unclear. The receptor's source is a woman between 18 and 29 years old in good health. The sample consisted of PBMCs. The CDR3 spells CASLANTGELFF. CDR3 in DNA: TGTGCCAGCTTAGCGAACACCGGGGAGCTGTTTTTT.